The following is a T cell receptor (beta chain) sequence with its context. Antigen specificity is unknown. This sample was included in a study of T cell repertoires in cytomegalovirus infection. Study overall: Used in the study were CMV epitopes, some recently identified and HLA-C-restricted, others well-studied and HLA-B-restricted. Public signatures in TCR beta pointed to CMV infection and matching HLA type. Regarding the study as a whole: CMV carriers having the relevant HLA were flagged by cumulative public TCR beta family frequency. The ex vivo response was dominated by HLA-C-restricted CMV-specific TCR beta clonotypes.

The CDR3 sequence is 15 residues long. Germline loops: CDR1 ENHRY, CDR2 SYGVKD. Between the trimmed V and J ends, which lost 11 bases and 1 base, there was a span of 17 bases. From the reads, TCRdb called clonotypes with MiXCR, one entry per CDR3 protein. The sample holds around 800,000 distinct CDR3 sequences, 30% to 35% seen once. J is TRBJ2-2 and V is TRBV10-3; D is possibly TRBD1 (6 bases). This TCR was sampled from a human donor in good health (CMV status not recorded). Some clones in this sample may be carry-over from other donors' samples. The source material was cultured CD8+ T cells from PBMCs, sampled from culture after CMV antigen stimulation. For the CDR3, the DNA is TGTGCCGCCAGACAGGAGGATTGGAACACCGGGGAGCTGTTTTTT. Protein sequence: CAARQEDWNTGELFF.